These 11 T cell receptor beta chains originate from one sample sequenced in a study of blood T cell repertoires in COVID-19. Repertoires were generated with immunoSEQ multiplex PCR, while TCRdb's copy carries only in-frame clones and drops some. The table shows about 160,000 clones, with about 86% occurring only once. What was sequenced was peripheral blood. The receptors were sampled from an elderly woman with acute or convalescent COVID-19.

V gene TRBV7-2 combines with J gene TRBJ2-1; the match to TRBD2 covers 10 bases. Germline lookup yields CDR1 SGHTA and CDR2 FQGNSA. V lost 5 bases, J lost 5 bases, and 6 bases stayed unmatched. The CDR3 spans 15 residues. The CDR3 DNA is TGTGCCAGCAGCCCCTCTAGCGGGGGAAACAATGAGCAGTTCTTC. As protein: CASSPSSGGNNEQFF. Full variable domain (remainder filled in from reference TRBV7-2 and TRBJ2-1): GAGVSQSPSNKVTEKGKDVELRCDPISGHTALYWYRQSLGQGLEFLIYFQGNSAPDKSGLPSDRFSAERTGGSVSTLTIQRTQQEDSAVYLCASSPSSGGNNEQFFGPGTRLTVL.

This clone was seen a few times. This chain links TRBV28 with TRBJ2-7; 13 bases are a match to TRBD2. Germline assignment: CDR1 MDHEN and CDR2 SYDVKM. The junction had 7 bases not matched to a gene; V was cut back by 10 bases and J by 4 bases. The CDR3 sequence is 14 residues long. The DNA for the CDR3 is TGTGCCACCCGACTAGCGGGAGGAGCATACGAGCAGTACTTC. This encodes CATRLAGGAYEQYF.

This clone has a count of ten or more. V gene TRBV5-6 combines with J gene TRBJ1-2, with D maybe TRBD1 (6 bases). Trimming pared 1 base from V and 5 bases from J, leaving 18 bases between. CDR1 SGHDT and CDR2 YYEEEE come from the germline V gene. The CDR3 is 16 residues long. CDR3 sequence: CASSLWGPGHRYGYTF. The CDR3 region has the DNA TGTGCCAGCAGCTTGTGGGGACCGGGACATCGGTATGGCTACACCTTC.

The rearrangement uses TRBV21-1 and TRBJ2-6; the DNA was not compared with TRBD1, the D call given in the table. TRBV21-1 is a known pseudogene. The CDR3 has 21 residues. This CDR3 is CASSKSWTGPGPISGANVLTF. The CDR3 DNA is TGTGCCAGCAGCAAAAGCTGGACAGGACCCGGACCTATCTCTGGGGCCAACGTCCTGACTTTC.

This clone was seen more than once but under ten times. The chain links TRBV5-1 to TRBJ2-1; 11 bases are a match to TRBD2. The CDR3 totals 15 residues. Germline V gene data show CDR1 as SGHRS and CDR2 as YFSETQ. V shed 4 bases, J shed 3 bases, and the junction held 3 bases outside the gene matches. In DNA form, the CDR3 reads TGCGCCAGCAGCCCCGGACTAGCGGGCTACAATGAGCAGTTCTTC. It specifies CASSPGLAGYNEQFF.

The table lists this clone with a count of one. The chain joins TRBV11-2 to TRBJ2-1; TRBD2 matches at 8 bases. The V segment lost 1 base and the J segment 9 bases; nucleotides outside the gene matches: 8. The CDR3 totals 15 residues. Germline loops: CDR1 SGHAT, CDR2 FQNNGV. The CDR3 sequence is CASSLVRGGLGEQFF. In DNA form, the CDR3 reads TGTGCCAGCAGCTTAGTCCGGGGGGGCCTGGGTGAGCAGTTCTTC.

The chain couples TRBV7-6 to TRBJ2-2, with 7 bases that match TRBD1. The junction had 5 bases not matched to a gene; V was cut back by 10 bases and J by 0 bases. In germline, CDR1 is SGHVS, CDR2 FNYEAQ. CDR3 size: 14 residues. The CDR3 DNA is TGTGCCACCAGGACAGGCTCGAACACCGGGGAGCTGTTTTTT. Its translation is CATRTGSNTGELFF.

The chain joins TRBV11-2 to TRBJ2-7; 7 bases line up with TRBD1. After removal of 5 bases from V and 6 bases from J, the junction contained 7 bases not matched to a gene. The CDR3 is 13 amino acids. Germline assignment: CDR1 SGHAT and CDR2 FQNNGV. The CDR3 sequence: CASSNLRQGEQYF. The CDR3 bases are TGTGCCAGCAGCAATCTCCGACAGGGCGAGCAGTACTTC.

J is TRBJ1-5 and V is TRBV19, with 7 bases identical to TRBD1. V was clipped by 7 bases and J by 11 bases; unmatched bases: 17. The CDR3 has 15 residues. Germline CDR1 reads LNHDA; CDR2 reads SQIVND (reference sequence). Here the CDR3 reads CASMGTDRAGKAQHF. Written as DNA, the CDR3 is TGTGCCAGTATGGGGACCGACAGGGCCGGTAAGGCCCAGCATTTT.

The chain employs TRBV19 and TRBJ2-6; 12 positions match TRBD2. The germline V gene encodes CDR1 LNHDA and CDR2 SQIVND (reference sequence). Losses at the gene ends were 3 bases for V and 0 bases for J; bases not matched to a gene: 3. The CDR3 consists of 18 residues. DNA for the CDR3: TGTGCCAGTAGTATTGCGACTAGCGGGAGCTCTGGGGCCAACGTCCTGACTTTC. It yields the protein CASSIATSGSSGANVLTF.

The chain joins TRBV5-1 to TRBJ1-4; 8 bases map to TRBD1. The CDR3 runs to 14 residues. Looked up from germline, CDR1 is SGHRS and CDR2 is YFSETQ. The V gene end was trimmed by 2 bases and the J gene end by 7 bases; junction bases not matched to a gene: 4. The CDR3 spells CASSLTGGREKLFF. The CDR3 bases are TGCGCCAGCAGCTTAACAGGGGGGCGTGAAAAACTGTTTTTT.